Below are 17 T cell receptor beta chains sequenced from a single sample in a study of T cell repertoires in cytomegalovirus infection. MiXCR, run by TCRdb on the reads, gives a single entry per CDR3 protein. The sample holds 90,000 to 120,000 distinct CDR3 sequences, 20% to 30% seen once. The sequenced sample consisted of CD8+ T cells from PBMCs. These receptors all stem from a human donor in good health (CMV status not recorded). Some clones in this sample may be carry-over from other donors' samples.

The genes are TRBV5-4 and TRBJ2-2, with TRBD2 matching 10 bases. This CDR3 contains 16 residues. Germline CDR1 is SGHNT and CDR2 is YYREEE (reference sequence). J was trimmed by 3 bases and V by 2 bases; bases with no gene match: 4. CDR3: CASSFATSGYTGELFF. In nucleotides, the CDR3 is TGTGCCAGCAGCTTCGCGACTAGCGGGTACACCGGGGAGCTGTTTTTT. Full variable domain (remainder filled in from reference TRBV5-4 and TRBJ2-2): ETGVTQSPTHLIKTRGQQVTLRCSSQSGHNTVSWYQQALGQGPQFIFQYYREEENGRGNFPPRFSGLQFPNYSSELNVNALELDDSALYLCASSFATSGYTGELFFGEGSRLTVL.

Only a few counts were recorded for this clonotype. The J gene is TRBJ2-1, the V gene TRBV11-2, with TRBD2 identical over 12 bases. V lost 5 bases to trimming and J lost 7 bases; unmatched junction nucleotides: 9. Germline CDR1 SGHAT, CDR2 FQNNGV. The CDR3 runs to 16 residues. CDR3 nucleotide sequence: TGTGCCAGCAGCGTCGTCGGACTAGCGGGAAGTAATGAGCAGTTCTTC. It codes for CASSVVGLAGSNEQFF. Full variable domain (missing parts from reference TRBV11-2 and TRBJ2-1): EAGVAQSPRYKIIEKRQSVAFWCNPISGHATLYWYQQILGQGPKLLIQFQNNGVVDDSQLPKDRFSAERLKGVDSTLKIQPAKLEDSAVYLCASSVVGLAGSNEQFFGPGTRLTVL.

This clonotype was counted a few times. This chain joins TRBV7-2 and TRBJ2-5; tentatively, D is TRBD2 (5 bases). This CDR3 contains 13 residues. V shed 2 bases and J shed 4 bases, with 8 bases lying between them. Germline CDR1 is SGHTA and CDR2 is FQGNSA. The CDR3 is CASSLYEGETQYF. The CDR3 region has the DNA TGTGCCAGCAGCTTATACGAGGGAGAGACCCAGTACTTC.

A few counts support this clonotype. The genes are TRBV19 and TRBJ2-2; TRBD1 agrees at 11 bases. The V gene end was trimmed by 5 bases and the J gene end by 3 bases; junction bases not matched to a gene: 5. Germline loops: CDR1 LNHDA, CDR2 SQIVND (reference sequence). The CDR3 extends over 16 amino acids. The CDR3 nucleotides are TGTGCCAGTAGTCCAGGACAGGGGGCCGACACCGGGGAGCTGTTTTTT. It is translated as CASSPGQGADTGELFF.

This clonotype turned up a few times. The V and J genes are TRBV6-5 and TRBJ2-1; D ambiguous. The CDR3 contains 16 residues. The V gene lost 2 bases and the J gene lost 2 bases, with 13 bases spanning the gap. Germline lookup yields CDR1 MNHEY and CDR2 SVGAGI. CDR3 protein: CASSYQTRAPYNEQFF. CDR3 DNA sequence: TGTGCCAGCAGTTACCAGACCAGAGCTCCCTACAATGAGCAGTTCTTC.

This clonotype was recorded at least ten times. The chain carries TRBV7-2 and TRBJ2-2, with D possibly matching TRBD2 (6 bases). This CDR3 region has 18 residues. Germline-derived CDR1 and CDR2 are SGHTA and FQGNSA. With 0 bases removed from V and 0 bases from J, the gap between germline ends came to 14 bases. The CDR3 nucleotides are TGTGCCAGCAGCTTAGCGGGTAGCGGACGTACGAACACCGGGGAGCTGTTTTTT. It codes for CASSLAGSGRTNTGELFF.

There are a few counts of this clonotype. The chain carries TRBV28 and TRBJ1-2, with a tentative D call TRBD1 (6 bases). The CDR3 is 15 amino acids. V was cut by 5 bases and J by 1 base, with 14 bases left in between. Germline V gene sequence: CDR1 MDHEN, CDR2 SYDVKM. CDR3 sequence reads: CASSPFDRINYGYTF. In DNA form, the CDR3 reads TGTGCCAGCAGTCCTTTTGACAGGATTAACTATGGCTACACCTTC.

This clonotype has just a few counts. V and J are TRBV7-2 and TRBJ2-7; D remains ambiguous. The CDR3 has 13 residues. The ends were cut back, 2 bases at V and 3 bases at J, with 8 bases in the middle. CDR1 and CDR2 from the germline V gene are SGHTA and FQGNSA. The CDR3 DNA follows: TGTGCCAGCAGCTTACCTCACTTCTACGAGCAGTACTTC. The encoded protein is CASSLPHFYEQYF. Looking up the rest from reference TRBV7-2 and TRBJ2-7 gives the full variable domain: GAGVSQSPSNKVTEKGKDVELRCDPISGHTALYWYRQSLGQGLEFLIYFQGNSAPDKSGLPSDRFSAERTGGSVSTLTIQRTQQEDSAVYLCASSLPHFYEQYFGPGTRLTVT.

This clonotype showed up many times. V and J are TRBV11-2 and TRBJ2-5; a weak D match, TRBD1 (6 bases). Trimming pared 0 bases from V and 4 bases from J, leaving 15 bases between. The CDR3 is 16 amino acids. CDR1 and CDR2 (germline): SGHAT, FQNNGV. The CDR3 region has the DNA TGTGCCAGCAGCTTAGACGCCGCAGACAGGACAGAGACCCAGTACTTC. Residues: CASSLDAADRTETQYF.

This clonotype showed up just a few times. The chain couples TRBV20-1 to TRBJ2-5, with TRBD2 identical over 13 bases. The CDR3 runs 15 residues. Germline V gene sequence: CDR1 DFQATT, CDR2 SNEGSKA (reference sequence). V was pared by 5 bases and J by 5 bases, with 8 bases of the junction left unmatched. CDR3 loop: CSAPTSGGAGETQYF. DNA for the CDR3: TGCAGTGCTCCAACTAGCGGGGGGGCCGGGGAGACCCAGTACTTC.

The gene calls are TRBV28 and TRBJ2-3, with 7 bases aligning to TRBD1. The CDR3 is made up of 13 amino acids. Germline V lookup: CDR1 MDHEN, CDR2 SYDVKM. The J segment lost 5 bases and the V segment lost 8 bases, leaving 7 bases of the junction unmatched. CDR3 nucleotide sequence: TGTGCCAGCGAGGACAGGACGGAAGATACGCAGTATTTT. It translates to CASEDRTEDTQYF.

A word on this clonotype: A much larger clone lies one base from this, so it may be a read error. Because the CDR3 is missing its conserved closing phenylalanine or tryptophan, this is likely a read error. This sequence joins TRBV7-8 and TRBJ2-2; TRBD1 or TRBD2 may be the D gene (5 bases each). Trimming cost V 4 bases and J 4 bases, with 10 bases left between them. The CDR3 runs to 14 residues. Per germline, CDR1 SGHVS and CDR2 FQNEAQ. CDR3 in DNA: TGTGCCAGCAGCTCATCTGGGACCACCGGGGAGCTGTTTTCT. It yields the protein CASSSSGTTGELFS.

This clonotype was counted only a few times. This chain uses TRBV6-6 with TRBJ1-1; TRBD1 is a possible D gene (5 bases). The CDR3 contains 16 residues. CDR1 and CDR2 from the germline V gene are MNHNY and SVGAGI (reference sequence). Trimming took off 5 bases at V and 1 base at J, with 17 bases between the two ends. The CDR3 reads CASSTSLGGKNTEAFF. The DNA for the CDR3 is TGTGCCAGCAGTACCTCCTTGGGGGGGAAGAACACTGAAGCTTTCTTT.

Only one count was recorded for this clonotype. The CDR3 end shows no conserved phenylalanine or tryptophan, and so a read error is likely. The chain employs TRBV7-2 and TRBJ2-7; D perhaps matches TRBD2 (5 bases). Deletions cut 1 base from V and 0 bases from J, with 7 bases between. This CDR3 has 14 residues. Germline CDR1 and CDR2: SGHTA and FQGNSA. The CDR3 region is CASSLDGNSYEQYI. In DNA form, the CDR3 reads TGTGCCAGCAGCTTAGACGGGAACTCCTACGAGCAGTACATC.

The rearrangement joins TRBV29-1 to TRBJ2-5; D uncertain. CDR1 and CDR2 from the germline V gene are SQVTM and ANQGSEA. The length of the CDR3 is 11 residues. V lost 7 bases and J lost 1, with 7 bases in between. DNA of the CDR3: TGCAGCGCGTGGGGCCAAGAGACCCAGTACTTC. Its protein is CSAWGQETQYF.

The rearrangement links TRBV15 to TRBJ2-7, with 7 bases that match TRBD2. CDR1 is LNHNV, CDR2 YYDKDF, per germline (reference sequence). This CDR3 region has 14 residues. J gave up 1 base and V 0 bases, and 0 bases lay outside the gene matches. The DNA of the CDR3 is TGTGCCACCAGCAGAGAAGCGGGGTCCTACGAGCAGTACTTC. The encoded protein is CATSREAGSYEQYF.

This clonotype was counted a few times. The chain joins TRBV11-2 to TRBJ1-2, with D perhaps TRBD1 (5 bases). The CDR3 loop spans 15 amino acids. Trimming shortened V by 3 bases and J by 6 bases, and 17 bases separated the two germline ends. Per germline, CDR1 SGHAT and CDR2 FQNNGV. CDR3: CASSLGGGGWNGYTF. The CDR3 DNA sequence: TGTGCCAGCAGCTTGGGGGGGGGAGGGTGGAATGGCTACACCTTC.